The source of this TCR beta chain is a study of T cells in pancreatic ductal adenocarcinoma. Surgery without prior neoadjuvant therapy was the treatment of the selected pancreatic ductal adenocarcinoma patients. Germline V gene data show CDR1 as MNHEY and CDR2 as SVGAGI. The V gene end was trimmed by 8 bases and the J gene end by 6 bases; junction bases not matched to a gene: 7. There are 13 residues in the CDR3. The assay was immunoSEQ multiplex PCR, and TCRdb's table has in-frame clones only and misses some. The table records more than 85,000 clones, more than 90% of them present only once. The gene calls are TRBV6-5 and TRBJ1-2, with 9 bases that match TRBD1. The source is a human donor with pancreatic ductal adenocarcinoma. What was sequenced was PBMCs. The chain's CDR3 is CASRGDRVNGYTF. As DNA, the CDR3 is TGTGCCAGCCGAGGGGACAGGGTAAATGGCTACACCTTC.